This T cell receptor (beta chain) derives from a study of shared clonotypes between healthy human individuals. CD8 memory merged CD45RO+ with CCR7-negative CD45RA+ TemRA cells. This CDR3 is 18 amino acids long. Germline loops: CDR1 LNHNV, CDR2 YYDKDF (reference sequence). The J segment lost 1 base and the V segment lost 2 bases, leaving 13 bases of the junction unmatched. Over several immunoSEQ plates, each subset's genomic DNA was distributed in even portions. The assay was immunoSEQ multiplex PCR, and TCRdb's table has in-frame clones only and misses some. The sample yields 600,000 to 750,000 clones, roughly 91% seen once.

The sample taken for sequencing was memory CD8+ T cells from PBMCs. Subset indicated: CD45RO+ cells pooled with CCR7-negative TemRA cells. This TCR derives from a man aged 18 to 35 in good health. Some clones in this sample may be carry-over from other donors' samples. The chain couples TRBV15 to TRBJ1-2; 7 bases align to TRBD1. The CDR3 bases are TGTGCCACCAGCAGAACCGAGGACAGGCGGCGCCTTAACTATGGCTACACCTTC. Its translation: CATSRTEDRRRLNYGYTF.